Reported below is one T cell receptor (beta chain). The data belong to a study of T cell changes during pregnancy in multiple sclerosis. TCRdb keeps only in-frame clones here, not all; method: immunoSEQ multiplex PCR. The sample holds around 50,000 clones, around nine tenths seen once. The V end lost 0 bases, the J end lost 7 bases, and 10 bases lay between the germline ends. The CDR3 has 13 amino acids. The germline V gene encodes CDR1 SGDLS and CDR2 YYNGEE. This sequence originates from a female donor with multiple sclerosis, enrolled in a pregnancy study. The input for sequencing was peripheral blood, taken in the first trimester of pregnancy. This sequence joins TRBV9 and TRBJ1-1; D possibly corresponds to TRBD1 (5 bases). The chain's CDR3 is CASSVARRGEAFF. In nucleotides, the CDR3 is TGTGCCAGCAGCGTAGCACGGAGGGGTGAAGCTTTCTTT.